The clone carrying this T cell receptor beta chain was seen a single time. Its cognate antigen is unknown. The sample originates from a study of shared clonotypes between healthy human individuals. Across the whole study: There were three CD4 naive, three CD4 memory, two CD8 naive and one CD8 memory plates per donor. Broader study findings: Among donors, sharing of clonotypes was expected to be affected by sequencing depth.

Donation came from healthy HIV-negative adults that had no recent acute infections or vaccinations. Clones were sequenced by immunoSEQ multiplex PCR, and TCRdb holds only the in-frame ones, with some missing. The data hold some 2,400,000 clones, with 90% to 96% observed a single time. Trimming shortened V by 1 base and J by 5 bases, and 8 bases separated the two germline ends. This CDR3 contains 13 residues. Germline loops: CDR1 SEHNR, CDR2 FQNEAQ (reference sequence). J is TRBJ2-5 and V is TRBV7-9, with D unresolved. The clonotype was recovered from a man between 18 and 29 years old in good health. Specimen: naive CD4+ T cells sorted from blood. Regarding subset: CD45RA+ positively selected. The CDR3 DNA is TGTGCCAGCAGCTTAGGAGTGTATGAGACCCAGTACTTC. Its protein is CASSLGVYETQYF.